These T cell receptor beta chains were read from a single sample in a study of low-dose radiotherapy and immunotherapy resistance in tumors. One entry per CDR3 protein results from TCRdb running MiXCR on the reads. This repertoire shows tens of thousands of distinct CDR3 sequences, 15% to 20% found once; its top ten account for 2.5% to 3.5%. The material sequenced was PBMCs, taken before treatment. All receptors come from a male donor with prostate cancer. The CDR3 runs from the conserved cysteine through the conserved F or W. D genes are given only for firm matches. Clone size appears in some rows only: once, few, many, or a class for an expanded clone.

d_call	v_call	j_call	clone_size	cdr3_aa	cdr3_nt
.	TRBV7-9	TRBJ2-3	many	CASSPTGTGKYF	TGTGCCAGCAGCCCCACCGGGACCGGCAAGTATTTT
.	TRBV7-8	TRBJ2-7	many	CASSLLAAYEQYF	TGTGCCAGCAGCTTACTCGCAGCTTACGAGCAGTACTTC
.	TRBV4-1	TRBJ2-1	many	CASSHKGRTSYNEQFF	TGCGCCAGCAGCCACAAGGGTCGAACCTCCTACAATGAGCAGTTCTTC
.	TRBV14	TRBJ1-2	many	CASSQAIGRHGYTF	TGTGCCAGCAGCCAAGCTATAGGACGGCATGGCTACACCTTC
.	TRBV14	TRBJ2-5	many	CASSQDVGLQETQYF	TGTGCCAGCAGCCAAGATGTGGGACTCCAAGAGACCCAGTACTTC
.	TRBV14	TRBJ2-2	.	CASSQAQNTGELFF	TGTGCCAGCAGCCAAGCTCAGAACACCGGGGAGCTGTTTTTT
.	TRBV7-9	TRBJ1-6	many	CASSLGLRDSPLHF	TGTGCCAGCAGCTTAGGGTTGAGGGATTCACCCCTCCACTTT
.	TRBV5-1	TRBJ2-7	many	CASSLASSYEQYF	TGCGCCAGCAGCTTGGCTTCCTCCTACGAGCAGTACTTC
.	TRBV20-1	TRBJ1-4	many	CSATEDPFEKLFF	TGCAGTGCGACCGAGGACCCTTTTGAAAAACTGTTTTTT
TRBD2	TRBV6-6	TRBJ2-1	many	CASGGLAHEQFF	TGTGCCAGCGGGGGACTAGCCCATGAGCAGTTCTTC
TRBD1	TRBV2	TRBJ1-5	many	CASSAGQGASNQPQHF	TGTGCCAGCAGTGCGGGACAGGGGGCTAGCAATCAGCCCCAGCATTTT
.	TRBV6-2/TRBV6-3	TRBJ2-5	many	CASSPQHLANQETQYF	TGTGCCAGCAGTCCCCAACATCTAGCGAACCAAGAGACCCAGTACTTC
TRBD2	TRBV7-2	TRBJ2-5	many	CASSPTAGGRETQYF	TGTGCCAGCAGCCCAACCGCGGGGGGGCGGGAGACCCAGTACTTC
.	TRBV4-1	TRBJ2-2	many	CASSELPNTGELFF	TGCGCCAGCAGCGAACTCCCGAACACCGGGGAGCTGTTTTTT
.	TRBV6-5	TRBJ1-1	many	CASSQSGGAQDTEAFF	TGTGCCAGCAGCCAGAGCGGGGGGGCGCAGGACACTGAAGCTTTCTTT
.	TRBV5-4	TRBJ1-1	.	CASSLDGGKAFF	TGTGCCAGCAGCTTGGACGGGGGGAAAGCTTTCTTT
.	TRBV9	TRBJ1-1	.	CASSVTWGTEAFF	TGTGCCAGCAGCGTGACCTGGGGCACTGAAGCTTTCTTT
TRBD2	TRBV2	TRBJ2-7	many	CASSAPVSLRGVNYEQYF	TGTGCCAGCAGTGCGCCGGTCAGCTTGCGGGGGGTCAACTACGAGCAGTACTTC
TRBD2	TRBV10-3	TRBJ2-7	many	CASSSGAGGNPYEQYF	TGTGCCAGCAGTAGCGGGGCGGGAGGGAACCCCTACGAGCAGTACTTC
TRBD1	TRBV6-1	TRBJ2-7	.	CASSDPGQGAEQYF	TGTGCCAGCAGTGACCCGGGACAGGGAGCCGAGCAGTACTTC